This TCR beta chain is drawn from a study of cytomegalovirus exposure and HLA in healthy donors. Overall study findings and caveats: No immune exposure information besides CMV serostatus was available.

A word on this clone: What it binds is not known.

Germline V CDR1 and CDR2: SNHLY, FYNNEI. V gave up 6 bases and J gave up 4 bases; unmatched junction bases: 10. The CDR3 has 15 residues. 13 Jbeta primers and 60 Vbeta primers were used for the PCR. Measured with immunoSEQ multiplex PCR; TCRdb has only the in-frame clones, and not every one. The table has approximately 220,000 clones, around 75% seen once; the top ten hold 1.8%. This TCR derives from a woman aged 30 to 39 in good health and CMV-seronegative. The sample taken for sequencing was PBMCs. The V and J genes are TRBV2 and TRBJ2-7; 9 bases map to TRBD2. This CDR3 reads CASRWAQAGGYEQYF. Here the CDR3 DNA reads TGTGCCAGCAGGTGGGCCCAGGCGGGAGGGTACGAGCAGTACTTC. The full variable domain, with the rest looked up from reference TRBV2 and TRBJ2-7, is EPEVTQTPSHQVTQMGQEVILRCVPISNHLYFYWYRQILGQKVEFLVSFYNNEISEKSEIFDDQFSVERPDGSNFTLKIRSTKLEDSAMYFCASRWAQAGGYEQYFGPGTRLTVT.